Shown below are 15 T cell receptor beta chains from a single sample sequenced in a study of T cells in Graves' hyperthyroidism and ophthalmopathy. Using RNA transcripts as the source, TCR beta CDR3 regions were amplified. Using the HTBI primer set, a first-round RT-PCR was run on the TCR CDR3. TCRdb ran MiXCR on the multiplex PCR reads and lists one entry per CDR3 protein. Here the sample spans hundreds of thousands of distinct CDR3 sequences, about 15% being singletons. What was sequenced was blood. The receptors stem from a man aged 18 to 35 with Graves' ophthalmopathy.

This clonotype has just a few counts. A read error may explain this, as a much larger clone is one base away. This CDR3 is missing its conserved last phenylalanine or tryptophan, likely due to a read error. This rearrangement joins TRBV6-6 to TRBJ2-6; no clear D. CDR1 and CDR2 from the germline V gene are MNHNY and SVGAGI (reference sequence). The CDR3 contains 15 residues. The germline V and J ends were trimmed by 0 bases and 1 base, with 4 bases remaining between them. CDR3 residues: CASSYSISGANVLTL. The CDR3 DNA sequence: TGTGCCAGCAGTTACTCGATTTCTGGGGCCAACGTCCTGACTCTC.

This clonotype has a count of ten or more. J is TRBJ2-2 and V is TRBV29-1; no reliable D call. The CDR3 runs to 12 residues. Germline assignment: CDR1 SQVTM and CDR2 ANQGSEA. V dropped 4 bases and J dropped 2 bases, with 5 bases sitting between them. The CDR3 sequence: CSVAHNTGELFF. CDR3 DNA: TGCAGCGTTGCGCATAACACCGGGGAGCTGTTTTTT.

This clonotype was seen more than once but under ten times. The final CDR3 position lacks the conserved phenylalanine or tryptophan, pointing to a likely read error. This chain uses TRBV7-9 with TRBJ1-2, with TRBD1 matching over 7 bases. Trimming at V came to 5 bases and at J to 4 bases, leaving 7 bases not matched to a gene. CDR3 length: 14 residues. Per germline, CDR1 SEHNR and CDR2 FQNEAQ (reference sequence). The CDR3 spells CASSPGQASYGYTL. The CDR3, as DNA: TGTGCCAGCAGCCCCGGACAGGCGTCCTATGGCTACACCCTC.

This clonotype was found a few times. V is TRBV10-3 and J is TRBJ2-7; perhaps D is TRBD1 or TRBD2 (6 bases each). Germline CDR1 and CDR2: ENHRY and SYGVKD. Deletions cut 3 bases from V and 0 bases from J, with 9 bases between. The CDR3 runs to 14 residues. CDR3 in amino acids: CAISEGGYSYEQYF. DNA of the CDR3: TGTGCCATCAGTGAAGGGGGGTACTCCTACGAGCAGTACTTC.

This clonotype has ten or more counts. This chain links TRBV11-2 with TRBJ1-1; tentative D call: TRBD1 (5 bases). The CDR3 is made up of 14 amino acids. V lost 4 bases to trimming and J lost 3 bases, with 12 bases between them. Germline V gene lookup returns CDR1 SGHAT and CDR2 FQNNGV. DNA for the CDR3: TGTGCCAGCAGCTCTCGGACACTCTACACTGAAGCTTTCTTT. Residues: CASSSRTLYTEAFF.

This clonotype was seen at least ten times. The gene calls are TRBV3-1 and TRBJ2-3, with D possibly TRBD2 on 6 matching bases. Trimming pared 0 bases from V and 3 bases from J, leaving 16 bases between. This CDR3 spans 17 amino acids. Looked up from germline, CDR1 is LGHDT and CDR2 is YNNKEL (reference sequence). CDR3 coding DNA: TGTGCCAGCAGCCAAGATCGCGGGACGGCCTGGACAGATACGCAGTATTTT. Amino acids: CASSQDRGTAWTDTQYF.

The sample holds a few counts of this clonotype. This chain connects TRBV6-2 or TRBV6-3 to TRBJ1-2; D uncertain. V gave up 6 bases and J gave up 0 bases, with 17 bases separating them. The CDR3 length is 16 residues. CDR1 MNHEY and CDR2 SVGEGT come from the germline V gene. The CDR3 loop reads CASRRGPRLANYGYTF. CDR3 DNA: TGTGCCAGCAGACGCGGGCCCCGATTAGCTAACTATGGCTACACCTTC.

This clonotype appeared many times. The chain is built from TRBV20-1 and TRBJ2-7, with D unclear. Germline assignment: CDR1 DFQATT and CDR2 SNEGSKA (reference sequence). The CDR3 runs to 15 residues. The V end was cut by 6 bases, the J end by 3 bases, with 21 bases between. The CDR3 region is CSAVPAAASIYEQYF. CDR3 DNA: TGCAGTGCCGTACCCGCGGCAGCCTCAATCTACGAGCAGTACTTC.

This clonotype has ten or more counts. The chain has TRBV12-3 or TRBV12-4 and TRBJ1-2, with D uncertain. The CDR3 is made up of 11 amino acids. Trimming took off 3 bases at V and 7 bases at J, with 6 bases between the two ends. The CDR3 DNA follows: TGTGCCAGCAGTTTGTCGTTTGGCTACACCTTC. Translating gives CASSLSFGYTF.

The V call is TRBV19, the J call TRBJ2-1, with TRBD2 matching over 14 bases. CDR3 length: 17 amino acids. Germline assignment: CDR1 LNHDA and CDR2 SQIVND (reference sequence). J was trimmed by 8 bases and V by 5 bases; bases with no gene match: 11. For the CDR3, the DNA is TGTGCCAGTAGTCAACATGGGGGACTAGCGGGGGCATATGAGCAGTTCTTC. Amino acids: CASSQHGGLAGAYEQFF. The whole variable domain, remainder taken from reference TRBV19 and TRBJ2-1, is DGGITQSPKYLFRKEGQNVTLSCEQNLNHDAMYWYRQDPGQGLRLIYYSQIVNDFQKGDIAEGYSVSREKKESFPLTVTSAQKNPTAFYLCASSQHGGLAGAYEQFFGPGTRLTVL.

In its sample, this clonotype was seen many times. CDR3 bases: TGTGCCACCAGTGACGCAGGCCGGGGAACAACTAATGAAAAACTGTTTTTT. Translated: CATSDAGRGTTNEKLFF. The chain joins TRBV24-1 to TRBJ1-4; D call uncertain. V was trimmed by 4 bases and J by 0 bases, leaving 14 bases between them. Per the germline V gene, CDR1 is KGHDR and CDR2 is SFDVKD. The CDR3 length is 17 residues.

This clonotype has at least ten counts. This rearrangement joins TRBV9 to TRBJ2-5; D perhaps matches TRBD2 (6 bases). The CDR3 contains 13 residues. Germline values: CDR1 SGDLS, CDR2 YYNGEE. Trimming removed 4 bases at V and 5 bases at J, with 12 bases between. CDR3 sequence (DNA): TGTGCCAGCAGCCCGGGGGACGATGAGACCCAGTACTTC. It yields the protein CASSPGDDETQYF.

The chain carries TRBV3-1 and TRBJ2-5, with 8 bases matching TRBD1. CDR3 length: 15 amino acids. V lost 3 bases, J lost 0 bases, and 3 bases stayed unmatched. Per germline, CDR1 LGHDT and CDR2 YNNKEL (reference sequence). CDR3 residues: CASSHRDRHQETQYF. As DNA, the CDR3 is TGTGCCAGCAGCCATAGGGACAGGCACCAAGAGACCCAGTACTTC.

This clonotype was seen many times. V usage is TRBV5-1 and J usage is TRBJ2-7; 7 nucleotides align to TRBD1. Unmatched junction bases numbered 4, after V lost 4 bases and J lost 0 bases. The CDR3 loop spans 14 amino acids. In germline, CDR1 is SGHRS, CDR2 YFSETQ. Here the CDR3 DNA reads TGCGCCAGCAGCCGACAGGGTCCCTCCTACGAGCAGTACTTC. Its translation: CASSRQGPSYEQYF. The entire variable domain, with the rest obtained from reference TRBV5-1 and TRBJ2-7, is as follows: KAGVTQTPRYLIKTRGQQVTLSCSPISGHRSVSWYQQTPGQGLQFLFEYFSETQRNKGNFPGRFSGRQFSNSRSEMNVSTLELGDSALYLCASSRQGPSYEQYFGPGTRLTVT.

This clonotype was recorded many times. This chain uses TRBV3-1 with TRBJ1-2, with TRBD1 matching over 7 bases. The CDR3 runs 15 residues. Trimming removed 1 base from V and 2 bases from J; junction bases left unmatched: 4. Germline CDR1 is LGHDT and CDR2 is YNNKEL (reference sequence). DNA for the CDR3: TGTGCCAGCAGCCAAGTCCCAGGGGGGAACTATGGCTACACCTTC. This gives the protein CASSQVPGGNYGYTF.